The 5 T cell receptor beta chains given below trace back to one sample, sequenced in a study of persistence of HIV-infected CD4 T cells. This was the immunoSEQ version 4 assay in survey mode. The protocol was immunoSEQ multiplex PCR, while the TCRdb copy is restricted to in-frame clones and leaves out a portion. The table has approximately 35,000 clones, 82% seen once. Their antigen targets remain unknown. Stimulation used 9 to 10 ug/mL lysate from CMV-infected fibroblasts. Sorted nonresponding memory CD4+ T cells were CD40L-negative, CD69-negative, CD45RO-high. This sample comprised CD4+ T cells sorted from PBMCs after roughly 18-hour stimulation, obtained from a patient who received antiretroviral therapy. The source is an adult man with HIV who was CMV-seropositive.

The table lists this clone with a count of one. V and J are TRBV30 and TRBJ2-5; D ambiguous. This CDR3 region has 11 residues. Germline assignment: CDR1 GTSNPN and CDR2 SVGIG (reference sequence). The V end lost 2 bases, the J end lost 5 bases, and 6 bases lay between the germline ends. The CDR3 is CAWSSKETQYF. The CDR3 bases are TGTGCCTGGAGTTCTAAGGAGACCCAGTACTTC.

This sequence joins TRBV6-2 or TRBV6-3 and TRBJ1-1; D is unresolved. The CDR3 spans 12 residues. With 5 bases removed from V and 7 bases from J, the gap between germline ends came to 11 bases. Per germline, CDR1 MNHEY and CDR2 SVGEGT. The CDR3 coding sequence is TGTGCCAGCAGTAAGCTGACCAGTGAAGCTTTCTTT. This translates into CASSKLTSEAFF.

This clone was detected only a few times. The chain links TRBV6-5 to TRBJ1-3; no clear D. Per germline, CDR1 MNHEY and CDR2 SVGAGI. CDR3 size: 13 residues. The V end was cut by 2 bases, the J end by 2 bases, with 4 bases between. CDR3 in DNA: TGTGCCAGCAGTTACGTAGCTGGAAACACCATATATTTT. As protein: CASSYVAGNTIYF.

CDR3 residues: CASTLGLTGNTIYF. Here the CDR3 DNA reads TGTGCCAGCACTCTTGGGCTCACTGGAAACACCATATATTTT. This chain links TRBV7-2 with TRBJ1-3; no clear D. Per the germline V gene, CDR1 is SGHTA and CDR2 is FQGNSA. The length of the CDR3 is 14 residues. V lost 7 bases, J lost 2 bases, and 12 bases lay in between.

This chain uses TRBV4-1 with TRBJ2-5; 7 nucleotides line up with TRBD2. The CDR3 totals 15 residues. V dropped 1 base and J dropped 5; count of bases not matched to a gene: 7. CDR1 MGHRA and CDR2 YSYEKL come from the germline V gene. The DNA for the CDR3 is TGCGCCAGCAGCCAAGTAGAACTAGCGCGGGAGACCCAGTACTTC. Its translation is CASSQVELARETQYF.